The clone carrying this TCR beta chain occurred a few times. This sample is drawn from a study of blood T cell repertoires in COVID-19. The overall study: Specimens from acute and convalescent COVID-19 originated in the United States, Italy and Spain.

Per the study methods: Quantification of nucleated cells was approximated via reference gene primer amplification. This table comes from immunoSEQ multiplex PCR, and its TCRdb copy is limited to in-frame clones, with some not included. From that table come the V and J calls and clone size; the DNA was used to work out D and trimming. The sample contains some 110,000 clones, 85% to 90% of which appear only once. The CDR3 contains 13 residues. The V end was cut by 3 bases, the J end by 5 bases, with 8 bases between. Germline-derived CDR1 and CDR2 are LNHDA and SQIVND (reference sequence). This clonotype was sampled from a human donor in a cohort sampled during active COVID-19. Sequenced: peripheral blood. The chain employs TRBV19 and TRBJ1-5, with D uncertain. The CDR3 DNA follows: TGTGCCAGTAGTATGGCACGGGATCAGCCCCAGCATTTT. Translation: CASSMARDQPQHF.